This T cell receptor (beta chain) is from a study of CD4 T cells in relation to SARS-CoV-2 and coronaviruses. Turning to the study itself: Shared crossreactive spike epitopes were mapped to their HLA restriction.

CD4+ T cells from unexposed donors were obtained before the COVID-19 pandemic (2011-2018). The cells were cultured for over eight days before CD4+ T cells were isolated. As cell numbers allowed, unexposed-donor CD4+ T cells faced SARS-CoV-2 S/N and four cold-coronavirus spikes. With regard to this clone: Its specificity is unknown.

V lost 7 bases, J lost 0 bases, and 13 bases lay in between. CDR1 is LNHDA, CDR2 SQIVND, per germline (reference sequence). The CDR3 totals 14 residues. Measured with immunoSEQ multiplex PCR; TCRdb has only the in-frame clones, and not every one. The table includes 20,000 to 25,000 clones, 76% detected once. This chain connects TRBV19 to TRBJ2-7; D remains ambiguous. Sequencing was done on a sample of CD4+ T cells from PBMCs, cultured in vitro. This clonotype originated in a human donor in good health. DNA of the CDR3: TGTGCCAGTAAAATGGTGTCAGGCTCCTACGAGCAGTACTTC. Translating gives CASKMVSGSYEQYF.